These T cell receptor beta chains were read from a single sample in a study of blood T cell repertoires in COVID-19. Clones were sequenced by immunoSEQ multiplex PCR, and TCRdb holds only the in-frame ones, with some missing. The sample records about 74,000 clones, around 91% being singletons. Sequencing was done on a sample of peripheral blood. These receptors all come from a woman in her forties or fifties in a cohort sampled during active COVID-19. The CDR3 runs from the conserved cysteine through the conserved F or W. Not all rows give a size; the values are once, few, many and, for expanded clones, a class.

j_gene	v_gene	abundance	CDR3aa
TRBJ1-1	TRBV5-5	once	CASSGRGMNTEAFF
TRBJ2-7	TRBV4-1	-	CASSQSGRALEQYF
TRBJ1-6	TRBV30	-	CAWSGGPYSYNSPLHF
TRBJ1-3	TRBV28	-	CASSSPGQGAPYSGNTIYF
TRBJ2-3	TRBV27	-	CASRRLVPDTQYF
TRBJ2-1	TRBV5-6	once	CASSPTGTATYNEQFF
TRBJ1-2	TRBV28	-	CASSPARGTLGQGSYYGYTF
TRBJ2-1	TRBV28	-	CASSKGAGMNEQFF
TRBJ2-2	TRBV5-6	-	CASSLYSVEGGELFF
TRBJ2-2	TRBV11-2	-	CASSRIRGNTGELFF
TRBJ2-5	TRBV7-7	-	CASSLIAGGQETQYF
TRBJ1-2	TRBV21-1	-	CASSKANHYGYTF
TRBJ1-1	TRBV30	-	CAWSRTGMNTEAFF
TRBJ2-1	TRBV9	-	CASSTGTSGSIDEQFF
TRBJ2-4	TRBV5-1	-	CASSWGLGENIQYF
TRBJ1-1	TRBV19	-	CASSDRFDTEAFF
TRBJ1-3	TRBV11-2	-	CASSSGTSSGNTIYF
TRBJ2-1	TRBV12-3/TRBV12-4	-	CASSLAGQQFF
TRBJ1-2	TRBV5-1	-	CASSELTGGGWGYTF
TRBJ1-3	TRBV28	once	CASLTGSSGNTIYF
TRBJ1-2	TRBV11-2	-	CASSLSDRDNYGYTF
TRBJ2-6	TRBV29-1	-	CSVDFTGANVLTF
TRBJ2-3	TRBV4-1	few	CASSPAPVIASTDTQYF
TRBJ1-3	TRBV5-8	-	CASSFSRSGNTIYF
TRBJ1-2	TRBV11-2	-	CASSLGRMGVHGYTF
TRBJ2-3	TRBV5-1	once	CASSLTAASGPSGTDTQYF
TRBJ2-5	TRBV11-2	-	CASSLRGGSGPQETQYF
TRBJ2-3	TRBV19	-	CASSVTSGRAYTQYF
TRBJ2-5	TRBV19	-	CASSFGGIPQETQYF
TRBJ1-1	TRBV10-2	-	CASSGIQGSSTEAFF
TRBJ2-3	TRBV15	-	CATSRGREWSDTQYF
TRBJ2-2	TRBV5-1	medium-sized	CASSQDSSNTGELFF
TRBJ2-1	TRBV6-5	-	CASRATYNEQFF
TRBJ2-1	TRBV19	-	CASKPSGSSNEQFF
TRBJ2-7	TRBV7-2	-	CASSREWRSSYEQYF
TRBJ2-4	TRBV15	-	CATSRVTGGSLLYAKNIQYF
TRBJ2-1	TRBV19	-	CASSSLAGVEDEQFF
TRBJ1-2	TRBV30	-	CAWNSPGGLYGYTF
TRBJ2-5	TRBV15	-	CATSREWGTSGRVETQYF
TRBJ2-3	TRBV7-9	-	CASSLAEADTQYF
TRBJ1-4	TRBV5-6	-	CASSLAVATNEKLFF
TRBJ1-4	TRBV28	once	CASSLQEGSGEKLFF
TRBJ2-2	TRBV6-5	-	CASSYSRDTGELFF
TRBJ2-2	TRBV27	-	CASRIGGERAGELFF
TRBJ1-1	TRBV10-3	-	CAIRQGNTEAFF
TRBJ2-2	TRBV11-2	once	CASTFRDRSPGELFF
TRBJ1-4	TRBV28	-	CASSLGGSTNEKLFF